The 27 T cell receptor beta chains given below trace back to one sample, sequenced in a study of blood T cell repertoires in COVID-19. Only in-frame clones appear in the TCRdb table, and some are missing; sequencing was by immunoSEQ multiplex PCR. The sample lists over 150,000 clones, around 87% seen once, with approximately 0.93% in the top ten. Sequenced material: peripheral blood. Receptors were obtained from a young woman who had recovered from COVID-19.

The CDR3 loop is CATRAGTSYNQPQHF. For the CDR3, the DNA is TGTGCCACCAGAGCCGGGACATCTTATAATCAGCCCCAGCATTTT. The J gene is TRBJ1-5, the V gene TRBV15; D perhaps matches TRBD1 (6 bases). The CDR3 sequence is 15 residues long. Trimming stripped 6 bases from V and 4 bases from J, with 16 bases between. Germline V gives CDR1 LNHNV, CDR2 YYDKDF (reference sequence).

The rearrangement links TRBV5-6 to TRBJ2-1, with 9 bases aligning to TRBD1. This CDR3 comprises 16 residues. With V trimmed by 2 bases and J by 5 bases, 8 bases remained unmatched. The germline CDR1 and CDR2 sequences are SGHDT and YYEEEE. The CDR3 region is CASSFGDRVNNNEQFF. Written as DNA, the CDR3 is TGTGCCAGCAGCTTCGGGGACAGGGTGAATAACAATGAGCAGTTCTTC.

This chain uses TRBV19 with TRBJ2-7; 7 nucleotides match TRBD2. CDR1 LNHDA and CDR2 SQIVND come from the germline V gene (reference sequence). Losses at the gene ends were 7 bases for V and 4 bases for J; bases not matched to a gene: 10. The CDR3 totals 14 residues. CDR3 sequence: CASTGVAGEYEQYV. The DNA for the CDR3 is TGTGCCAGTACGGGAGTAGCGGGCGAATACGAGCAGTACGTC.

The rearrangement uses TRBV4-1 and TRBJ2-7; TRBD1 matches at 11 bases. Germline assignment: CDR1 MGHRA and CDR2 YSYEKL. CDR3 length: 17 residues. V was clipped by 3 bases and J by 1 base; unmatched bases: 8. CDR3 bases: TGCGCCAGCAGCCAGATACTCCGGGACAGGGGGTCCTACGAGCAGTACTTC. Residues: CASSQILRDRGSYEQYF.

The CDR3 sequence is CASSSFGQGMNEQFF. The CDR3 nucleotides read TGCGCCAGCAGCTCTTTCGGACAGGGTATGAATGAGCAGTTCTTC. The chain couples TRBV5-1 to TRBJ2-1; 8 bases line up with TRBD1. This CDR3 spans 15 amino acids. Germline V lookup: CDR1 SGHRS, CDR2 YFSETQ. V was clipped by 3 bases and J by 7 bases; unmatched bases: 9.

The V and J genes are TRBV19 and TRBJ1-5; D is unclear. This CDR3 spans 15 amino acids. Trimming took 2 bases from V and 2 from J, leaving 10 bases between them. Germline CDR1 LNHDA, CDR2 SQIVND (reference sequence). CDR3: CASSITGSGNQPQHF. Written as DNA, the CDR3 is TGTGCCAGTAGTATAACGGGGTCTGGCAATCAGCCCCAGCATTTT.

This rearrangement joins TRBV6-1 to TRBJ1-5; the D is unclear. Trimming removed 4 bases at V and 4 bases at J, with 2 bases between. CDR1 is MNHNS, CDR2 SASEGT, per germline. The CDR3 is 11 amino acids. The CDR3: CASSANQPQHF. The CDR3, as DNA: TGTGCCAGCAGTGCAAATCAGCCCCAGCATTTT.

This clone was found a few times. The gene calls are TRBV29-1 and TRBJ1-5, with D unclear. Germline CDR1 reads SQVTM; CDR2 reads ANQGSEA. Trimming left V 4 bases short and J 4 bases short, with 8 bases between. The CDR3 extends over 12 amino acids. The CDR3 loop is CSVGVPNQPQHF. For the CDR3, the DNA is TGCAGCGTTGGAGTCCCGAATCAGCCCCAGCATTTT. Variable domain in full (rest from reference TRBV29-1 and TRBJ1-5): SAVISQKPSRDICQRGTSLTIQCQVDSQVTMMFWYRQQPGQSLTLIATANQGSEATYESGFVIDKFPISRPNLTFSTLTVSNMSPEDSSIYLCSVGVPNQPQHFGDGTRLSIL.

CDR3: CASSLLAGLTDTQYF. The CDR3 bases are TGTGCCAGCAGCTTACTAGCGGGGCTCACAGATACGCAGTATTTT. This rearrangement joins TRBV7-2 to TRBJ2-3, with 9 bases lining up with TRBD2. Per germline, CDR1 SGHTA and CDR2 FQGNSA. The CDR3 has 15 residues. Trimming removed 2 bases from V and 2 bases from J; junction bases left unmatched: 2.

This clone was observed once. The chain carries TRBV7-3 and TRBJ2-1; the D gene is possibly TRBD1 (5 bases). V shed 4 bases and J shed 10 bases, with 14 bases lying between them. Germline V gives CDR1 SGHTA, CDR2 FQGTGA. The CDR3 covers 13 residues. The CDR3 reads CASSYQGSGEQFF. In nucleotides, the CDR3 is TGTGCCAGCAGCTACCAGGGTTCCGGGGAGCAGTTCTTC.

The CDR3 region has the DNA TGTGCCAGCAGCGGCACGGCGGGGGGACAAGAGACCCAGTACTTC. It specifies CASSGTAGGQETQYF. The chain recombines TRBV9 with TRBJ2-5; 8 bases agree with TRBD2. This CDR3 region has 15 residues. Germline V gene data show CDR1 as SGDLS and CDR2 as YYNGEE. J lost 2 bases, V lost 3 bases, and 6 bases had no gene match. Drawing the rest from reference TRBV9 and TRBJ2-5, the complete variable domain is DSGVTQTPKHLITATGQRVTLRCSPRSGDLSVYWYQQSLDQGLQFLIQYYNGEERAKGNILERFSAQQFPDLHSELNLSSLELGDSALYFCASSGTAGGQETQYFGPGTRLLVL.

The chain uses TRBV5-1 and TRBJ2-3; the match to TRBD2 covers 7 bases. CDR1 and CDR2 (germline): SGHRS, YFSETQ. CDR3 length: 14 amino acids. V lost 4 bases to trimming and J lost 3 bases; unmatched junction nucleotides: 5. This chain's CDR3 is CASSPTGGTDTQYF. The CDR3 DNA is TGCGCCAGCAGCCCCACCGGGGGGACAGATACGCAGTATTTT.

This clone was seen a few times. The V gene is TRBV5-5, the J gene TRBJ2-3; maybe TRBD2 (5 bases). CDR3 length equals 16 residues. V was clipped by 4 bases and J by 3 bases, with 18 bases between them. CDR1 is SGHKS, CDR2 YYEKEE, per germline (reference sequence). This CDR3 reads CASSAEVTLGTDTQYF. DNA for the CDR3: TGTGCCAGCAGCGCGGAGGTGACACTTGGGACAGATACGCAGTATTTT. Full variable domain (remainder filled in from reference TRBV5-5 and TRBJ2-3): DAGVTQSPTHLIKTRGQQVTLRCSPISGHKSVSWYQQVLGQGPQFIFQYYEKEERGRGNFPDRFSARQFPNYSSELNVNALLLGDSALYLCASSAEVTLGTDTQYFGPGTRLTVL.

The chain uses TRBV11-2 and TRBJ2-7; D unclear. The germline V and J ends were trimmed by 2 bases and 2 bases, with 4 bases remaining between them. Germline values: CDR1 SGHAT, CDR2 FQNNGV. There are 12 residues in the CDR3. The CDR3: CASSLNTYEQYF. The CDR3 nucleotides are TGTGCCAGCAGCTTAAACACCTACGAGCAGTACTTC.

The V gene is TRBV7-9, the J gene TRBJ2-7; 9 positions match TRBD1. The germline CDR1 and CDR2 sequences are SEHNR and FQNEAQ (reference sequence). This CDR3 is built from 15 residues. V lost 4 bases, J lost 5 bases, and 9 bases stayed unmatched. The CDR3 coding sequence is TGTGCCAGCAGCTCCGACAGGGGGGTCCCTCACGAGCAGTACTTC. Amino acids: CASSSDRGVPHEQYF.

DNA of the CDR3: TGTGCCAGCAGCTTTAGCAGGGGTTGGAACACTGAAGCTTTCTTT. This gives the protein CASSFSRGWNTEAFF. This sequence joins TRBV13 and TRBJ1-1, with a tentative D call TRBD1 (6 bases). The V gene's germline CDR1 is PRHDT and CDR2 FYEKMQ (reference sequence). Trimming removed 3 bases at V and 1 base at J, with 12 bases between. CDR3 length: 15 residues.

This rearrangement joins TRBV4-1 to TRBJ2-5, with D possibly being TRBD2 (6 bases). CDR1 is MGHRA, CDR2 YSYEKL, per germline. The V end lost 5 bases, the J end lost 0 bases, and 16 bases lay between the germline ends. This CDR3 is built from 16 residues. This CDR3 is CASSTPGRRDQETQYF. CDR3 sequence (DNA): TGCGCCAGCAGCACACCGGGACGGAGGGACCAAGAGACCCAGTACTTC.

CDR3 DNA sequence: TGTGCCAGCAGCAGGCGGGGCGGCTATAGCAATCAGCCCCAGCATTTT. This encodes CASSRRGGYSNQPQHF. This chain joins TRBV5-6 and TRBJ1-5; TRBD1 is a possible D gene (5 bases). The V gene's germline CDR1 is SGHDT and CDR2 YYEEEE. CDR3 length: 16 amino acids. V was shortened by 4 bases and J by 0 bases, with 14 bases between the two germline ends.

The genes are TRBV3-1 (or the pseudogene TRBV3-2) and TRBJ2-7, with 11 bases aligning to TRBD1. Germline V gives CDR1 LGHDT, CDR2 YNNKEL (reference sequence). The CDR3 has 16 amino acids. Unmatched junction bases numbered 10, after V lost 4 bases and J lost 5 bases. CDR3: CASSLRRGQGVNEQYF. The CDR3 DNA reads TGTGCCAGCAGCCTAAGGAGGGGACAGGGGGTCAACGAGCAGTACTTC.

V is TRBV4-1 and J is TRBJ1-5; no clear D. Trimming pared 3 bases from V and 1 base from J, leaving 13 bases between. CDR3 length: 16 residues. Per germline, CDR1 MGHRA and CDR2 YSYEKL. DNA for the CDR3: TGCGCCAGCAGCCACTATGGAACGACAAGCAATCAGCCCCAGCATTTT. Translated: CASSHYGTTSNQPQHF.

V is TRBV10-2 and J is TRBJ2-3; possible D gene TRBD2, 5 bases. The germline V and J ends were trimmed by 8 bases and 4 bases, with 7 bases remaining between them. The germline CDR1 and CDR2 sequences are WSHSY and SAAADI. CDR3 length equals 11 residues. Here the CDR3 DNA reads TGCGCCAGCGTCGGGGCAGATACGCAGTATTTT. Translated, it gives CASVGADTQYF.

This clone has only a few counts. V and J are TRBV3-1 (or the pseudogene TRBV3-2) and TRBJ1-3; a possible D gene is TRBD1 (6 bases). The V and J ends lost 0 bases and 4 bases respectively, with 16 bases between them. Germline CDR1 reads LGHDT; CDR2 reads YNNKEL (reference sequence). The CDR3 runs to 17 residues. As DNA, the CDR3 is TGTGCCAGCAGCCAAGATGAGGAAACAGGGAGCGGAAACACCATATATTTT. Protein: CASSQDEETGSGNTIYF.

The chain links TRBV19 to TRBJ1-2, with D maybe TRBD1 (5 bases). This CDR3 contains 14 residues. The V end lost 3 bases, the J end lost 6 bases, and 14 bases lay between the germline ends. Per germline, CDR1 LNHDA and CDR2 SQIVND (reference sequence). CDR3 protein: CASSISRVTHGYTF. In DNA, the CDR3 is TGTGCCAGTAGTATCTCCAGGGTTACGCATGGCTACACCTTC. Full variable domain (remainder filled in from reference TRBV19 and TRBJ1-2): DGGITQSPKYLFRKEGQNVTLSCEQNLNHDAMYWYRQDPGQGLRLIYYSQIVNDFQKGDIAEGYSVSREKKESFPLTVTSAQKNPTAFYLCASSISRVTHGYTFGSGTRLTVV.

This sequence joins TRBV9 and TRBJ2-7, with 7 bases matching TRBD2. The germline V gene has CDR1 SGDLS and CDR2 YYNGEE. The CDR3 spans 15 residues. V lost 0 bases to trimming and J lost 5 bases; unmatched junction nucleotides: 8. This CDR3 is CASSVAASGVDEQYF. The CDR3 coding sequence is TGTGCCAGCAGCGTAGCGGCTAGCGGAGTCGACGAGCAGTACTTC.

V usage is TRBV18 and J usage is TRBJ1-6; perhaps TRBD1 as D (6 bases). This CDR3 spans 14 amino acids. The ends were cut back, 3 bases at V and 9 bases at J, with 12 bases in the middle. Germline CDR1 KGHSH, CDR2 LQKENI. CDR3 nucleotides: TGTGCCAGCTCACCGATGGGGGCCGGTTCACCCCTCCACTTT. Translating it yields CASSPMGAGSPLHF. The whole variable domain, remainder taken from reference TRBV18 and TRBJ1-6, is NAGVMQNPRHLVRRRGQEARLRCSPMKGHSHVYWYRQLPEEGLKFMVYLQKENIIDESGMPKERFSAEFPKEGPSILRIQQVVRGDSAAYFCASSPMGAGSPLHFGNGTRLTVT.

The chain recombines TRBV14 with TRBJ2-1; 8 bases are shared with TRBD2. The germline V gene has CDR1 SGHDN and CDR2 FVKESK. The CDR3 runs 17 residues. V trimming: 8 bases; J trimming: 0 bases; junction bases outside the gene matches: 12. The CDR3 DNA is TGTGCCAGCTCACCAGGGCCGCTAGCGGGCTCCTACAATGAGCAGTTCTTC. Translated: CASSPGPLAGSYNEQFF.

The CDR3 region is CASSVAAGTSTDTQYF. CDR3 nucleotides: TGTGCCAGCAGCGTAGCTGCGGGAACGAGCACAGATACGCAGTATTTT. The chain links TRBV9 to TRBJ2-3, with D possibly matching TRBD2 (6 bases). Trimming pared 0 bases from V and 0 bases from J, leaving 11 bases between. The CDR3 length is 16 residues. Germline V gives CDR1 SGDLS, CDR2 YYNGEE.